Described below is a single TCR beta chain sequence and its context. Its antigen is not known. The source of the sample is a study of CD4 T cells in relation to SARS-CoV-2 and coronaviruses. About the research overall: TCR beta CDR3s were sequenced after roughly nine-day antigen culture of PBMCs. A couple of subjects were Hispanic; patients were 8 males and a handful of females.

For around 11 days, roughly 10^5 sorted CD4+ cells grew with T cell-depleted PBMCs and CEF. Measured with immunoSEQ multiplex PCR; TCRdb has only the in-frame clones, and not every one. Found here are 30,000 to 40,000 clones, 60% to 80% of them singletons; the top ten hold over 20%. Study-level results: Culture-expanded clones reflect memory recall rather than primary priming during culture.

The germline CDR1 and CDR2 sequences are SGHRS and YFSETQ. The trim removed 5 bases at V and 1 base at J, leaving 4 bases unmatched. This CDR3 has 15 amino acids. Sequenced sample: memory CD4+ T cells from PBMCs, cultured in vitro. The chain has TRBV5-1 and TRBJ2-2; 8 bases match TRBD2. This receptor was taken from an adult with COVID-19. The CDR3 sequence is CASRPGLVNTGELFF. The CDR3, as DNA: TGCGCCAGCAGGCCGGGACTAGTGAACACCGGGGAGCTGTTTTTT.